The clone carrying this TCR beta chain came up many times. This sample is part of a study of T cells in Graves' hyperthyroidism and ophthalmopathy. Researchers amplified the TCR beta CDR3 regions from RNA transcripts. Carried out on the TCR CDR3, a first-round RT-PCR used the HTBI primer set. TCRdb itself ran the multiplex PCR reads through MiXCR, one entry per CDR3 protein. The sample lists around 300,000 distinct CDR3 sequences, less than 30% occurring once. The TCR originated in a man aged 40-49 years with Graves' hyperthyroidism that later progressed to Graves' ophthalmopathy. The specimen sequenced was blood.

Here the CDR3 reads CSARDPTSGSNEQYF. The CDR3 DNA reads TGCAGTGCTAGAGATCCAACTAGCGGGAGCAACGAGCAGTACTTC. V gene TRBV20-1 combines with J gene TRBJ2-7; the match to TRBD2 covers 11 bases. The CDR3 spans 15 residues. Germline V gene lookup returns CDR1 DFQATT and CDR2 SNEGSKA (reference sequence). With V trimmed by 0 bases and J by 5 bases, 6 bases remained unmatched.